The source of this T cell receptor (beta chain) is a study of cytomegalovirus exposure and HLA in healthy donors. About the study: In an early release, HLA-typed donors contributed 77 million or so unique TCR sequences.

Worth noting for this clone: Its antigen is currently unknown.

Germline V gene data show CDR1 as SGHRS and CDR2 as YFSETQ. The CDR3 extends over 15 amino acids. With 4 bases clipped from V and 11 bases from J, the junction kept 16 bases outside the gene matches. Overall study findings and caveats: Specificity for CMV antigens was confirmed in vitro for a few of the CMV-associated chains. Later analysis showed most CMV-associated TCR beta chains appearing HLA-restricted.

Vbeta (60) and Jbeta (13) primers were used in the PCR. The method was immunoSEQ multiplex PCR; TCRdb's version includes in-frame clones alone and lacks a portion of them. The table has around 170,000 clones, roughly 77% seen once. The chain is built from TRBV5-1 and TRBJ2-5, with 8 bases aligning to TRBD2. The source is a woman aged 30 to 39 in good health and CMV-seropositive. Sequenced input: PBMCs. The CDR3 DNA follows: TGCGCCAGCAGCCCCACGGGGGGGACCTCACTGGAGCAGTACTTC. Translating it yields CASSPTGGTSLEQYF.